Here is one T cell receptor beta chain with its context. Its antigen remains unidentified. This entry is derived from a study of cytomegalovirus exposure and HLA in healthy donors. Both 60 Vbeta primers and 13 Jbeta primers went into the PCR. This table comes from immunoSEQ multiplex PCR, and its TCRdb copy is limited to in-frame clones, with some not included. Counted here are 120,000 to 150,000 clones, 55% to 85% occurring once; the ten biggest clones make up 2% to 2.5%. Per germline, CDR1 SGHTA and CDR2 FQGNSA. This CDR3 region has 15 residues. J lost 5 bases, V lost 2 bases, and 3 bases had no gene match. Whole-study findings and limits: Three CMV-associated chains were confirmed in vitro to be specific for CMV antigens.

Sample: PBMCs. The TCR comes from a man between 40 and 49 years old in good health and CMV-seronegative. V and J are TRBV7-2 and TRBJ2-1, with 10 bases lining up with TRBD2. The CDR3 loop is CASSLRGLADNEQFF. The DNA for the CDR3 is TGTGCCAGCAGCTTAAGAGGACTAGCGGACAATGAGCAGTTCTTC.